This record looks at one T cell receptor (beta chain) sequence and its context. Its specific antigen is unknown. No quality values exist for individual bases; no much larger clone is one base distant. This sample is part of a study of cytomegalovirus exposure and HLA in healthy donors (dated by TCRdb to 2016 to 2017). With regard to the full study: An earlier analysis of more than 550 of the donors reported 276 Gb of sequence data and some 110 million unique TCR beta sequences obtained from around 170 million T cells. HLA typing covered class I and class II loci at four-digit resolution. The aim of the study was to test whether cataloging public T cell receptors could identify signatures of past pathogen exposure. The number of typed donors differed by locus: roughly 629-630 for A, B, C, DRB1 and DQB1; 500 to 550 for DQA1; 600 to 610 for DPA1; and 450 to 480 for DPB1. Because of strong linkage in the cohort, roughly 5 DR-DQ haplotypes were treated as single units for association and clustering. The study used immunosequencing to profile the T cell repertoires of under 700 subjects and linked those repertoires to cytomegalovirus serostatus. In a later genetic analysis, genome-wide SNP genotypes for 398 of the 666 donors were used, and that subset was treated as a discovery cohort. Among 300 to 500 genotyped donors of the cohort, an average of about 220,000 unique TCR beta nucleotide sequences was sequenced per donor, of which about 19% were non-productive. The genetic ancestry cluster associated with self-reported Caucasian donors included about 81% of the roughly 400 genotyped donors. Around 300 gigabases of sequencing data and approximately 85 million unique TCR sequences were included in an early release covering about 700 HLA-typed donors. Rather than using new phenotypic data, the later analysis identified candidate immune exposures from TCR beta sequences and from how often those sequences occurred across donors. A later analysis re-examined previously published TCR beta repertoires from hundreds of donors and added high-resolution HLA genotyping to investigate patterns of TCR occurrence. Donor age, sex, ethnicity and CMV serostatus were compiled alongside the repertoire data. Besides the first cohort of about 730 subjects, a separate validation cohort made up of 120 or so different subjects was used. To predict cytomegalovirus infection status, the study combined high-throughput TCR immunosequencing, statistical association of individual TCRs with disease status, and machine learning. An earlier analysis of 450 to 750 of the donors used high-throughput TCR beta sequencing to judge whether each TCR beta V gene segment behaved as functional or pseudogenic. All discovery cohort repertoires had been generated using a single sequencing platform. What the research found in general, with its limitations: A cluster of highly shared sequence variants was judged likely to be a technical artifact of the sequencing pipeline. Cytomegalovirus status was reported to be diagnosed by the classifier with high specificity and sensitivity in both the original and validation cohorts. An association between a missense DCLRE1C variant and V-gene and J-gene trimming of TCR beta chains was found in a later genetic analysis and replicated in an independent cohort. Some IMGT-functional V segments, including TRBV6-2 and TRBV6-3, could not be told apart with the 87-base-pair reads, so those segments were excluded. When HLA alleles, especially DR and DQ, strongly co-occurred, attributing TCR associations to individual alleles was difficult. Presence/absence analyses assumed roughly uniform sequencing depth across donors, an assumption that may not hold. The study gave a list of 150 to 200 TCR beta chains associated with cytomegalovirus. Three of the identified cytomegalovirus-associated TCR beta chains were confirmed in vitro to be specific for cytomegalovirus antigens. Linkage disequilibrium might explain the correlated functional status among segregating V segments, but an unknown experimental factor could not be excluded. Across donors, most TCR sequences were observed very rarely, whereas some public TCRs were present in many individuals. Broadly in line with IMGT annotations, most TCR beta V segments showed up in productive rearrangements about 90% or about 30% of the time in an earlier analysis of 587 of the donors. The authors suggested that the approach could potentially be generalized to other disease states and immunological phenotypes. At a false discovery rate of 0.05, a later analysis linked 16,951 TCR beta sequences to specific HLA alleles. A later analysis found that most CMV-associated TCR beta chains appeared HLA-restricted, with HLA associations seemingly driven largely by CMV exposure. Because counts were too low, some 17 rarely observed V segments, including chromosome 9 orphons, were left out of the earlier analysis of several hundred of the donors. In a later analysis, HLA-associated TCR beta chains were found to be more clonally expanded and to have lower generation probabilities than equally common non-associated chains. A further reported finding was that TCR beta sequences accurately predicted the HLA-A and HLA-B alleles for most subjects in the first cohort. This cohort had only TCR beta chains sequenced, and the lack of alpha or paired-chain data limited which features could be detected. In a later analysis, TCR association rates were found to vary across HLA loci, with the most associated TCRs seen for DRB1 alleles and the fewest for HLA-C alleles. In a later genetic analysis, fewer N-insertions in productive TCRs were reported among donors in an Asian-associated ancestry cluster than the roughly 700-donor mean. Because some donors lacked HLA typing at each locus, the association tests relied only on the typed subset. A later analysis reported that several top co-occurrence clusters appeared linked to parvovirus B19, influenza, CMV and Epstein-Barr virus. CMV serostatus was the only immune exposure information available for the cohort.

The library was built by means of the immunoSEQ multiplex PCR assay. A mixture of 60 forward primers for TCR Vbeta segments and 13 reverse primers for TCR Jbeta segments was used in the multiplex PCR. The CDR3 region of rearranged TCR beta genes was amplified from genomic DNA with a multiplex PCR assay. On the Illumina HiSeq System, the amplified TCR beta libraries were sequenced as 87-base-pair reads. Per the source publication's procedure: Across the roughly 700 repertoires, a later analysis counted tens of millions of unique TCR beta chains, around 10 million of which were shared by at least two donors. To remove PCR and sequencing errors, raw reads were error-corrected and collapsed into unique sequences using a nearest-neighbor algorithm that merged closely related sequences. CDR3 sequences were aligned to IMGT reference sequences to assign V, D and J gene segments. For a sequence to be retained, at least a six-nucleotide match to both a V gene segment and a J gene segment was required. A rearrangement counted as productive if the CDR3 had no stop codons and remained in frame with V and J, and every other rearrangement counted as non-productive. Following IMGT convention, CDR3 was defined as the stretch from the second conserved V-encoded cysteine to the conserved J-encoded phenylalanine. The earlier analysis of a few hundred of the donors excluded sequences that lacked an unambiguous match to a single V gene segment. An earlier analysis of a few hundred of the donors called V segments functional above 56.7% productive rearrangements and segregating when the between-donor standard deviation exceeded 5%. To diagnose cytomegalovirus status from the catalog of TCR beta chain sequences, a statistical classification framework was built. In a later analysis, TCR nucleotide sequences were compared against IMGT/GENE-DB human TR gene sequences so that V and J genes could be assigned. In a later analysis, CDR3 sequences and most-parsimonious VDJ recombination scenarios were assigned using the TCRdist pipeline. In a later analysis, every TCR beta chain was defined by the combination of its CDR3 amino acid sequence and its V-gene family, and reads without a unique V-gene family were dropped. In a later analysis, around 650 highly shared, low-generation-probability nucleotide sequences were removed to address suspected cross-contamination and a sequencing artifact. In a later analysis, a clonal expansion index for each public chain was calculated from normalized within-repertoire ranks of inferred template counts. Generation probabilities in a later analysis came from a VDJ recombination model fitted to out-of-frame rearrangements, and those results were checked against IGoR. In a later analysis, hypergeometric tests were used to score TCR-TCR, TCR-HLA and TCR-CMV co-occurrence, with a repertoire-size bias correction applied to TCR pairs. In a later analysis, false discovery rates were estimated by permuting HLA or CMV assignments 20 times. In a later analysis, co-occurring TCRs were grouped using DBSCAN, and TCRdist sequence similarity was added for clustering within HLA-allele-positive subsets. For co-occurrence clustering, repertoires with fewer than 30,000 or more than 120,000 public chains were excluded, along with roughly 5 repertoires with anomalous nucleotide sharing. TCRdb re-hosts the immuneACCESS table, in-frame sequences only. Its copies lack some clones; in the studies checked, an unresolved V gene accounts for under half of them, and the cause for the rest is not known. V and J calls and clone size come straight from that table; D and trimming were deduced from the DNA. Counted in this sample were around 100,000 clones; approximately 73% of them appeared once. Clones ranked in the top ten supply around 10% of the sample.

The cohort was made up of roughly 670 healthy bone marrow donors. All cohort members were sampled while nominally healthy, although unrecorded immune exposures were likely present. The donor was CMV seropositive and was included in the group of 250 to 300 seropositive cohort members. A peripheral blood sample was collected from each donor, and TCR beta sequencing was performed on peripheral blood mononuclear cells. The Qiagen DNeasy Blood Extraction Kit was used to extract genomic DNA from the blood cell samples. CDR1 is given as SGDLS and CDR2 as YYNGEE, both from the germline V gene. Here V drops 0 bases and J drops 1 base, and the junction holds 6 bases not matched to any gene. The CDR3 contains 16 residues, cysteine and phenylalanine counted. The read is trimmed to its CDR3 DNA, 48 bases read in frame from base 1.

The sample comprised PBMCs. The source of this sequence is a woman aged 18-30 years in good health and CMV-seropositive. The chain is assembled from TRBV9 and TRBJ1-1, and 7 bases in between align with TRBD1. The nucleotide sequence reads TGTGCCAGCAGCGTAGGGGCAGGGGGTCAGAACACTGAAGCTTTCTTT. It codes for CASSVGAGGQNTEAFF. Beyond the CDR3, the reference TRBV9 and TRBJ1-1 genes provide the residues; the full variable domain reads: DSGVTQTPKHLITATGQRVTLRCSPRSGDLSVYWYQQSLDQGLQFLIQYYNGEERAKGNILERFSAQQFPDLHSELNLSSLELGDSALYFCASSVGAGGQNTEAFFGQGTRLTVV.